The clone carrying this TCR beta chain was counted between two and nine times. Its antigen is currently unknown. Total RNA amounts of at least 6 micrograms were extracted per sample. The data derive from a study of blood T cells in healthy people across ages. This CDR3 has 15 residues. Germline V CDR1 and CDR2: SEHNR, FQNEAQ (reference sequence). The authors ran a second PCR of 7 to 11 cycles using a sample-barcoded 5' primer and a J-beta primer mix. TCRdb reprocessed the 5' RACE reads with MiXCR, giving one entry per CDR3 protein. The sample yields hundreds of thousands of distinct CDR3 sequences, 20% to 25% seen once. Study-wide results and caveats: Unsorted PBMCs blocked a conclusive comparison of naive and antigen-experienced cells.

These data were likewise used in another study, on T cells of mothers and their children. That work adds: Samples were obtained from three healthy Caucasian mothers and their six children. Versus unrelated pairs, overlap was slightly higher in related mother-child pairs, without reaching significance.

The J gene is TRBJ2-5, the V gene TRBV7-9, with TRBD2 matching over 11 bases. The DNA end favors TRBJ2-1, so the J call may be wrong. Material: blood. This sequence was found in a boy younger than 18 in good health. Here the CDR3 DNA reads TGTGCCAGCAGGCCTACTAGCGGGGGCTACAATGAGCAGTTCTTC. Translation gives CASRPTSGGYNEQFF.